The present TCR beta chain was sequenced within a study of cytomegalovirus exposure and HLA in healthy donors. Whole-study results and caveats: CMV serostatus was the sole immune exposure information available. Most of the TCR beta V segments (in an earlier analysis) were productive either about 87% or about 30% of the time. Investigators reported about 160 TCR beta chains as tied to cytomegalovirus.

Germline CDR1 LGHNA, CDR2 YSLEER. The CDR3 sequence is 15 residues long. V lost 1 base and J lost 4; bases outside the gene matches: 4. In regard to this clone: The antigen is undetermined.

Use of 60 Vbeta and 13 Jbeta primers characterized the PCR. Measured with immunoSEQ multiplex PCR; TCRdb has only the in-frame clones, and not every one. The table records roughly 200,000 clones, less than 80% of them present only once. The clonotype comes from a young woman in good health and CMV-seropositive. The specimen was PBMCs. J is TRBJ2-5 and V is TRBV4-3; 9 positions match TRBD2. CDR3 protein: CASSQGGGGVETQYF. CDR3 in DNA: TGCGCCAGCAGCCAAGGCGGGGGGGGAGTAGAGACCCAGTACTTC.